This T cell receptor beta chain was sequenced during a study of glioma-infiltrating T cells after dendritic cell vaccination. Study in general: The vaccine used monocyte-derived dendritic cells pulsed overnight with autologous tumor lysate.

About this clone: Its target is not known.

Study results and caveats: Only a small number of patients had complete blood and tumor samples.

Germline trimming cut 7 bases from V and 5 bases from J; bases unmatched to any gene: 8. Germline V CDR1 and CDR2: SNHLY, FYNNEI. This CDR3 region has 14 residues. Time point indicated: after dendritic cell vaccination, including at tumor progression/relapse. TCRdb's copy holds only in-frame clones and misses some; the assay was immunoSEQ multiplex PCR. The table has tens of thousands of clones, more than 80% seen once. The V call is TRBV2, the J call TRBJ2-5; 9 nucleotides align to TRBD2. Sequenced material: blood, taken after dendritic cell vaccination. This clonotype was obtained from a human donor with glioblastoma. CDR3 DNA sequence: TGTGCCAGCAAGTTGCGGGAGGGCCCGGAGACCCAGTACTTC. This encodes CASKLREGPETQYF.